A selection of T cell receptor beta chains follows, all from one sample in a study of cytomegalovirus exposure and HLA in healthy donors. This table comes from immunoSEQ multiplex PCR, and its TCRdb copy is limited to in-frame clones, with some not included. This listing includes around 130,000 clones. Sequencing input: PBMCs. These receptors came from a woman in her forties in good health and CMV-seronegative. CDR3s include the opening cysteine and the closing phenylalanine or tryptophan. Fields, in order: D gene, J gene, clone size, V gene, CDR3 DNA, CDR3 protein. A D gene is named only where the DNA matches it firmly. Where a row states a size, it is once, few, many or the class of an expanded clone; other rows omit it.

d_gene: TRBD1
j_gene: TRBJ2-3
abundance: large
v_gene: TRBV6-4
CDR3nt: TGTGCCAGCAGTGACCGGGCAGGGGGCGGCACAGATACGCAGTATTTT
CDR3aa: CASSDRAGGGTDTQYF

d_gene: NA
j_gene: TRBJ2-5
abundance: NA
v_gene: TRBV2
CDR3nt: TGTGCCAGCAGTGAAAGGGAGGCCCAGTACTTC
CDR3aa: CASSEREAQYF

d_gene: TRBD1
j_gene: TRBJ1-1
abundance: NA
v_gene: TRBV10-3
CDR3nt: TGTGCCATCAGTGATAGGGAACAGGGGATGGACACTGAAGCTTTCTTT
CDR3aa: CAISDREQGMDTEAFF

d_gene: NA
j_gene: TRBJ1-5
abundance: NA
v_gene: TRBV7-8
CDR3nt: TGTGCCAGCAGCCTGCATTTTGGGAGAGCTAGCAATCAGCCCCAGCATTTT
CDR3aa: CASSLHFGRASNQPQHF

d_gene: TRBD1
j_gene: TRBJ1-2
abundance: NA
v_gene: TRBV5-4
CDR3nt: TGTGCCAGCAGGCCCGACAGGGGATCTAACTATGGCTACACCTTC
CDR3aa: CASRPDRGSNYGYTF

d_gene: NA
j_gene: TRBJ2-7
abundance: NA
v_gene: TRBV18
CDR3nt: TGTGCCAGCTCCACAGACTCCTACGAGCAGTACTTC
CDR3aa: CASSTDSYEQYF

d_gene: NA
j_gene: TRBJ1-3
abundance: NA
v_gene: TRBV6-5
CDR3nt: TGTGCCTCCAGTACGGGAAACACCATATATTTT
CDR3aa: CASSTGNTIYF

d_gene: NA
j_gene: TRBJ2-3
abundance: NA
v_gene: TRBV7-6
CDR3nt: TGTGCCAGCAGCCCTAAGGGGGGGTGGGCAGATACGCAGTATTTT
CDR3aa: CASSPKGGWADTQYF

d_gene: TRBD1
j_gene: TRBJ2-5
abundance: NA
v_gene: TRBV5-6
CDR3nt: TGTGCCAGCAGCTTCCCTCGGACAGGGCTGGGCGAGACCCAGTACTTC
CDR3aa: CASSFPRTGLGETQYF

d_gene: TRBD2
j_gene: TRBJ2-1
abundance: NA
v_gene: TRBV4-1
CDR3nt: TGCGCCAGCAGCCAAGTTACTCTAGCGGGGGTGTACAATGAGCAGTTCTTC
CDR3aa: CASSQVTLAGVYNEQFF

d_gene: NA
j_gene: TRBJ1-5
abundance: NA
v_gene: TRBV28
CDR3nt: TGTGCCAGCAGTTTGTATGGCGGACAGAGACTAAATCAGCCCCAGCATTTT
CDR3aa: CASSLYGGQRLNQPQHF

d_gene: NA
j_gene: TRBJ1-5
abundance: NA
v_gene: TRBV27
CDR3nt: TGTGCCAGCAGCGAGGGCCGGAGCAATCAGCCCCAGCATTTT
CDR3aa: CASSEGRSNQPQHF

d_gene: NA
j_gene: TRBJ1-2
abundance: NA
v_gene: TRBV19
CDR3nt: TGTGCCAGTAGTACGACAAGATATGGCTACACCTTC
CDR3aa: CASSTTRYGYTF

d_gene: NA
j_gene: TRBJ2-7
abundance: NA
v_gene: TRBV19
CDR3nt: TGTGCCAGTAGGCCCCCGAGGGGGGGAATTGGTGAGCAGTACTTC
CDR3aa: CASRPPRGGIGEQYF

d_gene: NA
j_gene: TRBJ1-1
abundance: NA
v_gene: TRBV28
CDR3nt: TGTGCCAGCAGTTTACCCGGGTACACTGAAGCTTTCTTT
CDR3aa: CASSLPGYTEAFF

d_gene: TRBD1
j_gene: TRBJ2-7
abundance: NA
v_gene: TRBV9
CDR3nt: TGTGCCAGCAGCGCCGATTCCGGGACAGTGACCTACGAGCAGTACTTC
CDR3aa: CASSADSGTVTYEQYF

d_gene: NA
j_gene: TRBJ1-6
abundance: NA
v_gene: TRBV6-1
CDR3nt: TGTGCCAGCAGCGGGGGGGACGGAAACTATTCACCCCTCCACTTT
CDR3aa: CASSGGDGNYSPLHF

d_gene: NA
j_gene: TRBJ2-1
abundance: NA
v_gene: TRBV6-1
CDR3nt: TGTGCCAGCAGTGCTGCGGGCTCGAAGTTCTTC
CDR3aa: CASSAAGSKFF

d_gene: TRBD2
j_gene: TRBJ2-3
abundance: NA
v_gene: TRBV6-4
CDR3nt: TGTGCCAGCAGTGAAGGTCGGGGGGGGAGCACAGATACGCAGTATTTT
CDR3aa: CASSEGRGGSTDTQYF

d_gene: TRBD2
j_gene: TRBJ2-7
abundance: NA
v_gene: TRBV2
CDR3nt: TGTGCCAGCAGTTCCCTTAGAGGACTAGACTACGAGCAGTACTTC
CDR3aa: CASSSLRGLDYEQYF

d_gene: TRBD1
j_gene: TRBJ1-1
abundance: NA
v_gene: TRBV10-2
CDR3nt: TGCGCCAGCAGAAACCGGGACAGGGGGAACACTGAAGCTTTCTTT
CDR3aa: CASRNRDRGNTEAFF

d_gene: NA
j_gene: TRBJ1-1
abundance: NA
v_gene: TRBV4-1
CDR3nt: TGCGCCAGCAGCCACCATTCGGGAAGAGAGAAGGACACTGAAGCTTTCTTT
CDR3aa: CASSHHSGREKDTEAFF

d_gene: NA
j_gene: TRBJ1-2
abundance: NA
v_gene: TRBV4-2
CDR3nt: TGTGCCAGCAGCCAAGAGGTGGGGCGGGGCTACACCTTC
CDR3aa: CASSQEVGRGYTF

d_gene: TRBD1
j_gene: TRBJ1-1
abundance: NA
v_gene: TRBV5-5
CDR3nt: TGTGCCAGCAGTTTTGGACAGGGGGCGGAGAGCACTGAAGCTTTCTTT
CDR3aa: CASSFGQGAESTEAFF

d_gene: NA
j_gene: TRBJ2-1
abundance: NA
v_gene: TRBV5-5
CDR3nt: TGTGCCAGCAGCTTGGGGACCAGGGGGGATGAGCAGTTCTTC
CDR3aa: CASSLGTRGDEQFF

d_gene: NA
j_gene: TRBJ2-1
abundance: NA
v_gene: TRBV10-3
CDR3nt: TGTGCCATCAGTGTTACTGGGGGGGCCGGTTACAATGAGCAGTTCTTC
CDR3aa: CAISVTGGAGYNEQFF

d_gene: TRBD1
j_gene: TRBJ2-5
abundance: NA
v_gene: TRBV7-2
CDR3nt: TGTGCCAGCAGCTTGAGGACAGGACCGGAGACCCAGTACTTC
CDR3aa: CASSLRTGPETQYF

d_gene: NA
j_gene: TRBJ2-3
abundance: NA
v_gene: TRBV5-6
CDR3nt: TGTGCCAGCAGCCGCCGCCTAGAGGGCATCACAGATACGCAGTATTTT
CDR3aa: CASSRRLEGITDTQYF

d_gene: TRBD1
j_gene: TRBJ1-2
abundance: NA
v_gene: TRBV6-5
CDR3nt: TGTGCCAGCAGTTTAACAGGGGAAGATGGCTACACCTTC
CDR3aa: CASSLTGEDGYTF

d_gene: NA
j_gene: TRBJ1-6
abundance: NA
v_gene: TRBV10-3
CDR3nt: TGTGCCATCAGTGAGCCGGCCGCGGGGGGGGCAAGTAATAATTCACCCCTCCACTTT
CDR3aa: CAISEPAAGGASNNSPLHF

d_gene: TRBD1
j_gene: TRBJ1-2
abundance: NA
v_gene: TRBV7-9
CDR3nt: TGTGCCAGCAGCTCCCGGGACAGGGGGCAGAATGGCTACACCTTC
CDR3aa: CASSSRDRGQNGYTF

d_gene: TRBD1
j_gene: TRBJ1-2
abundance: NA
v_gene: TRBV19
CDR3nt: TGTGCCAGTATAAGGGGACAGGGGAACTATGGCTACACCTTC
CDR3aa: CASIRGQGNYGYTF

d_gene: TRBD2
j_gene: TRBJ2-1
abundance: NA
v_gene: TRBV6-1
CDR3nt: TGTGCCAGCAGTGAACCGGGAGAGCGGGGGGGATTCAATGAGCAGTTCTTC
CDR3aa: CASSEPGERGGFNEQFF